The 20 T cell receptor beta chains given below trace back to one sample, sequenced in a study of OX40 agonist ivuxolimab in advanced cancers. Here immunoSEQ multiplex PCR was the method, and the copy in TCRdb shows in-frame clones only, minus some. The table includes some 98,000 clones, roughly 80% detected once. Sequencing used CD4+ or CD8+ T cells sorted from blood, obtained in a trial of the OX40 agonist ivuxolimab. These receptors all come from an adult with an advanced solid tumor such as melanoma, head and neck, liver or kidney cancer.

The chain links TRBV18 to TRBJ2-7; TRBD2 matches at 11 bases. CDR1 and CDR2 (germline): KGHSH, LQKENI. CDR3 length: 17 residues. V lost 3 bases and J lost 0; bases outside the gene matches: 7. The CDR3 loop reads CASSPASGGPSSYEQYF. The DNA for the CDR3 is TGTGCCAGCTCACCGGCTAGCGGGGGGCCATCCTCCTACGAGCAGTACTTC. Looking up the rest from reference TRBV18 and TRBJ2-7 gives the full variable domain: NAGVMQNPRHLVRRRGQEARLRCSPMKGHSHVYWYRQLPEEGLKFMVYLQKENIIDESGMPKERFSAEFPKEGPSILRIQQVVRGDSAAYFCASSPASGGPSSYEQYFGPGTRLTVT.

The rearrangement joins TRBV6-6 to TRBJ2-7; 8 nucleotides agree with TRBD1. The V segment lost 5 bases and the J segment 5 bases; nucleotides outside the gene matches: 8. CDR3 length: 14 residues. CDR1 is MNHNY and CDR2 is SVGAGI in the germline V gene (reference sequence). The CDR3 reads CASSTPGGIHEQYF. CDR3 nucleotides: TGTGCCAGCAGTACCCCAGGGGGCATACACGAGCAGTACTTC.

CDR3 protein: CASSLGAGRGGGDGYTF. The CDR3, as DNA: TGTGCCAGCAGCTTAGGGGCAGGAAGGGGAGGAGGAGATGGCTACACCTTC. V gene TRBV7-2 combines with J gene TRBJ1-2; a possible D gene is TRBD1 (5 bases). V gave up 1 base and J gave up 6 bases, with 21 bases separating them. The germline V gene encodes CDR1 SGHTA and CDR2 FQGNSA. The CDR3 loop spans 17 amino acids.

CDR3 DNA sequence: TGCAGCGCCCCGTCTGAACTGGGGTTTCAAGAGACCCAGTACTTC. Encoded protein: CSAPSELGFQETQYF. The genes are TRBV29-1 and TRBJ2-5, with D unclear. CDR1 is SQVTM, CDR2 ANQGSEA, per germline. V was clipped by 7 bases and J by 2 bases, with 20 bases between them. This CDR3 region has 15 residues.

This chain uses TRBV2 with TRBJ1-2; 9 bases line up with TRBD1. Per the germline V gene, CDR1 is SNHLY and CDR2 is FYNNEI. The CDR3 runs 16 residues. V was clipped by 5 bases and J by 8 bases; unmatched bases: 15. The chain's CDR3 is CASSPRDRVGPAGYTF. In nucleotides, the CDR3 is TGTGCCAGCAGTCCCCGGGACAGGGTTGGACCTGCAGGCTACACCTTC.

The CDR3 DNA reads as TGTGCCAGCAGCTTTGGGGCGTCAAATTCACCCCTCCACTTT. As protein: CASSFGASNSPLHF. The chain recombines TRBV11-2 with TRBJ1-6, with D tentatively TRBD1 (5 bases). In germline, CDR1 is SGHAT, CDR2 FQNNGV. The V gene lost 3 bases and the J gene lost 7 bases, with 10 bases spanning the gap. The CDR3 has 14 amino acids.

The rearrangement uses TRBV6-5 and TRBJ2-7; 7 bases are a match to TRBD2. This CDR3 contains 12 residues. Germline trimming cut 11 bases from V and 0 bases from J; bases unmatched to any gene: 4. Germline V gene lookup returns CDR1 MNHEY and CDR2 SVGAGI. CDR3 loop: CAGGGTSYEQYF. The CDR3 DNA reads TGTGCCGGGGGGGGGACCTCCTACGAGCAGTACTTC.

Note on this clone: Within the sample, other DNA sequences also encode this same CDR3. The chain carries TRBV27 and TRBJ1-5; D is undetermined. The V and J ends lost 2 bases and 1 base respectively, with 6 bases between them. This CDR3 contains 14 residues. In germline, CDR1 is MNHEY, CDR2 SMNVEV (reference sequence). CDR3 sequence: CASSLRESNQPQHF. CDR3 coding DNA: TGTGCCAGCAGTTTAAGGGAGAGCAATCAGCCCCAGCATTTT.

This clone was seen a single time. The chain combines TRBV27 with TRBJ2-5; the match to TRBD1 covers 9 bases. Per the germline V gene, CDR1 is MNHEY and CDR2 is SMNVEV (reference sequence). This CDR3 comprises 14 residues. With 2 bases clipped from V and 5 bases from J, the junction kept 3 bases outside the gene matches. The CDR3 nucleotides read TGTGCCAGCAGTTTAGAGGACAGGGGCGAGACCCAGTACTTC. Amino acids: CASSLEDRGETQYF.

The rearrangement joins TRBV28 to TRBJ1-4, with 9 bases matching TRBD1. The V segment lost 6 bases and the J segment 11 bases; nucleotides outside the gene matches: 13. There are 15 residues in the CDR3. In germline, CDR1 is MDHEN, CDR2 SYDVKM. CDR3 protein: CASRDGTGIIEKLFF. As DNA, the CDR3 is TGTGCCAGCAGGGACGGGACAGGGATAATAGAGAAACTGTTTTTT. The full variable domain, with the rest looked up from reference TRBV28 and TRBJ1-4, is DVKVTQSSRYLVKRTGEKVFLECVQDMDHENMFWYRQDPGLGLRLIYFSYDVKMKEKGDIPEGYSVSREKKERFSLILESASTNQTSMYLCASRDGTGIIEKLFFGSGTQLSVL.

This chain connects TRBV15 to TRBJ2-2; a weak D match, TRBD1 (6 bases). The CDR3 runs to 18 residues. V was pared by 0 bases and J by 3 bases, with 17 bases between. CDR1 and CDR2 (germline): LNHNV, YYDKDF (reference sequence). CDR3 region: CATSRDSPLTGYTGELFF. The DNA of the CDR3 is TGTGCCACCAGCAGAGATTCCCCCCTGACAGGCTACACCGGGGAGCTGTTTTTT.

CDR3 amino acids: CASPNPPQVRYEQYF. In nucleotides, the CDR3 is TGTGCCAGCCCTAACCCCCCACAGGTCCGCTACGAGCAGTACTTC. The J gene is TRBJ2-7, the V gene TRBV7-8, with D tentatively TRBD1 (5 bases). Germline V gives CDR1 SGHVS, CDR2 FQNEAQ. V was cut by 8 bases and J by 3 bases, with 20 bases left in between. The CDR3 consists of 15 residues.

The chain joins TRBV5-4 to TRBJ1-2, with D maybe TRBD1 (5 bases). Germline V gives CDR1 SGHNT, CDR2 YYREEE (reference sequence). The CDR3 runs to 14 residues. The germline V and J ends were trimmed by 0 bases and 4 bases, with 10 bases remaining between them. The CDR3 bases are TGTGCCAGCAGCTTGGTTGGACAAACCTATGGCTACACCTTC. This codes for CASSLVGQTYGYTF.

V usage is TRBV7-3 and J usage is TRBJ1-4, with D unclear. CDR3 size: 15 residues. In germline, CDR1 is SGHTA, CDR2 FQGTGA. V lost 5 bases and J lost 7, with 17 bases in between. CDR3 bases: TGTGCCAGCAGCCCTGCGGGAGGGCGTGGTGAAAAACTGTTTTTT. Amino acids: CASSPAGGRGEKLFF.

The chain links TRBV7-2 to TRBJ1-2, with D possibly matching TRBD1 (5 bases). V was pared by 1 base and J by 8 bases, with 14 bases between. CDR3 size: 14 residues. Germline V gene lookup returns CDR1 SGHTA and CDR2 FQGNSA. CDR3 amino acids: CASSLDNAGGGYTF. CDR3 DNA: TGTGCCAGCAGCTTAGATAATGCCGGGGGAGGCTACACCTTC.

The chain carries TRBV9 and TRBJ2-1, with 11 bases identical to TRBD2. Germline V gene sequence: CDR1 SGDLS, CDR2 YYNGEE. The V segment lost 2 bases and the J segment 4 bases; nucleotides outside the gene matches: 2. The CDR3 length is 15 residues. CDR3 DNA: TGTGCCAGCAGCGTCTTAGCGGGGGGGTACAATGAGCAGTTCTTC. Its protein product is CASSVLAGGYNEQFF.

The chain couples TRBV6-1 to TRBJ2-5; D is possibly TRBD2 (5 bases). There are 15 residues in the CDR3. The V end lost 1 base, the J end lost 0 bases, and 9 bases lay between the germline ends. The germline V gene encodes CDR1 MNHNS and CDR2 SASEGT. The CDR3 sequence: CASSEVPGNQETQYF. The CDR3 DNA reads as TGTGCCAGCAGTGAAGTCCCGGGAAACCAAGAGACCCAGTACTTC.

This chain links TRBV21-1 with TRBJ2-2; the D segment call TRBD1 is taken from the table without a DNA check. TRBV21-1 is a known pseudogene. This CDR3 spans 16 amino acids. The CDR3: CASTVRFGQNTGELFF. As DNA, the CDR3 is TGTGCCAGCACCGTAAGGTTCGGACAGAACACCGGGGAGCTGTTTTTT.

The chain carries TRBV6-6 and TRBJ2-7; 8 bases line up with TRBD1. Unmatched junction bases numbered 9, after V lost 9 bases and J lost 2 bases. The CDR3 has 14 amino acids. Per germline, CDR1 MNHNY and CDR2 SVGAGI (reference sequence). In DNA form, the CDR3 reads TGTGCCAGTAGCGAGGTACAGGGGGCCTACGAGCAGTACTTC. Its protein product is CASSEVQGAYEQYF.

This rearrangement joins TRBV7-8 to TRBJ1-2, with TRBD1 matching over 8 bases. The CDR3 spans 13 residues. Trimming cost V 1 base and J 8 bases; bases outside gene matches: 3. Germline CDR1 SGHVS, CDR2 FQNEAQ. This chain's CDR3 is CASSLGTGSGYTF. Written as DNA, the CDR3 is TGTGCCAGCAGCTTAGGGACAGGGTCCGGCTACACCTTC.